The 18 T cell receptor beta chains listed next were all sequenced from one sample in a study of blood T cell repertoires in COVID-19. Sequencing was performed with immunoSEQ multiplex PCR; in TCRdb, only in-frame clones are kept and a portion is missing. The repertoire has more than 120,000 clones, 70% to 90% of them found once; the top ten carry 2% to 3%. Sequenced material: peripheral blood. The source is a human donor with acute or convalescent COVID-19. The donor label of this sample is uncertain.

The chain joins TRBV24-1 to TRBJ1-2; TRBD1 matches 7 bases. Germline V CDR1 and CDR2: KGHDR, SFDVKD. V lost 2 bases, J lost 2 bases, and 7 bases stayed unmatched. The CDR3 totals 16 residues. Here the CDR3 reads CATSDSLRQGNYGYTF. For the CDR3, the DNA is TGTGCCACCAGTGATTCCCTTCGACAGGGAAACTATGGCTACACCTTC.

V and J are TRBV29-1 and TRBJ1-3; D unclear. This CDR3 region has 11 residues. Between the trimmed V and J ends, which lost 7 bases and 4 bases, there was a span of 8 bases. Germline CDR1 is SQVTM and CDR2 is ANQGSEA. The CDR3, as DNA: TGCAGCGCCGGCCGGGGAAACACCATATATTTT. Encoded protein: CSAGRGNTIYF.

This clone counts as large. The genes are TRBV5-1 and TRBJ2-7; D possibly corresponds to TRBD1 (5 bases). The length of the CDR3 is 16 residues. Germline assignment: CDR1 SGHRS and CDR2 YFSETQ. V lost 3 bases to trimming and J lost 3 bases, with 19 bases between them. CDR3 loop: CASSSPEQGIVYEQYV. CDR3 nucleotides: TGCGCCAGCAGCTCCCCGGAGCAGGGCATAGTCTACGAGCAGTACGTC.

The chain joins TRBV21-1 to TRBJ2-3; the DNA was not used to check the table's D call, TRBD2. TRBV21-1 is a pseudogene segment. The CDR3 contains 15 residues. The CDR3 loop is CASRRGPYSTDTQYF. The CDR3 DNA sequence: TGTGCCAGCAGGAGAGGTCCGTATAGCACAGATACGCAGTATTTT.

Details on this clone: The identical CDR3 is also encoded by other nucleotide sequences in the sample. The genes are TRBV7-2 and TRBJ1-1; no definite D call. The CDR3 loop spans 14 amino acids. V was clipped by 1 base and J by 0 bases, with 6 bases between them. Germline V CDR1 and CDR2: SGHTA, FQGNSA. CDR3 region: CASSLGRMNTEAFF. As DNA, the CDR3 is TGTGCCAGCAGCTTAGGGAGAATGAACACTGAAGCTTTCTTT.

This chain joins TRBV6-2 or TRBV6-3 and TRBJ2-7, with D unresolved. CDR1 is MNHEY, CDR2 SVGEGT, per germline. V shed 4 bases and J shed 3 bases, with 7 bases lying between them. The CDR3 spans 12 residues. In DNA, the CDR3 is TGTGCCAGCAGTTGGTTAGTCTACGAGCAGTACTTC. Translation: CASSWLVYEQYF.

This chain joins TRBV20-1 and TRBJ1-1, with TRBD1 matching 7 bases. Germline loops: CDR1 DFQATT, CDR2 SNEGSKA (reference sequence). The length of the CDR3 is 15 residues. Trimming took 3 bases from V and 3 from J; bases not matched to a gene: 10. Written as DNA, the CDR3 is TGCAGTGCTAGTGATCAAAGGACAGGTTACACTGAAGCTTTCTTT. Protein sequence: CSASDQRTGYTEAFF.

The rearrangement links TRBV6-5 to TRBJ1-1; maybe TRBD1 (5 bases). Trimming shortened V by 8 bases and J by 3 bases, and 10 bases separated the two germline ends. Germline-derived CDR1 and CDR2 are MNHEY and SVGAGI. The CDR3 sequence is 12 residues long. The CDR3 region is CASSGRDTEAFF. The CDR3 bases are TGTGCCAGCTCAGGGAGGGACACTGAAGCTTTCTTT.

CDR3 sequence: CASSVAGGPGEQYF. The CDR3 DNA reads TGTGCCAGCAGCGTAGCGGGGGGGCCCGGCGAGCAGTACTTC. V gene TRBV9 combines with J gene TRBJ2-7, with TRBD2 matching over 8 bases. V shed 0 bases and J 6 bases; nucleotides not matched to a gene: 5. This CDR3 is 14 amino acids long. Germline V gives CDR1 SGDLS, CDR2 YYNGEE.

The chain carries TRBV2 and TRBJ2-2, with D perhaps matching TRBD2 (6 bases). Germline V CDR1 and CDR2: SNHLY, FYNNEI. Trimming took off 9 bases at V and 7 bases at J, with 18 bases between the two ends. The CDR3 length is 14 residues. Here the CDR3 DNA reads TGTGCCAGAGCCGCTAGCGCGGGGATCGGGGAGCTGTTTTTT. Its translation is CARAASAGIGELFF.

The chain combines TRBV27 with TRBJ1-6; possible D gene TRBD1, 6 bases. Germline V gene data show CDR1 as MNHEY and CDR2 as SMNVEV (reference sequence). The CDR3 sequence is 13 residues long. V gave up 6 bases and J gave up 6 bases, with 9 bases separating them. CDR3 amino acids: CASSGQINSPLHF. The DNA of the CDR3 is TGTGCCAGCAGCGGACAGATTAATTCACCCCTCCACTTT.

The chain combines TRBV7-2 with TRBJ2-2; D not resolved. Per the germline V gene, CDR1 is SGHTA and CDR2 is FQGNSA. V was clipped by 5 bases and J by 5 bases, with 12 bases between them. There are 14 residues in the CDR3. CDR3 nucleotide sequence: TGTGCCAGCAGCCCACACCAGGCTACCGGGGAGCTGTTTTTT. Translated: CASSPHQATGELFF. Filled out from reference TRBV7-2 and TRBJ2-2, the complete variable domain reads GAGVSQSPSNKVTEKGKDVELRCDPISGHTALYWYRQSLGQGLEFLIYFQGNSAPDKSGLPSDRFSAERTGGSVSTLTIQRTQQEDSAVYLCASSPHQATGELFFGEGSRLTVL.

This clone has only one observation. The V gene is TRBV19, the J gene TRBJ1-2; no firm D call. Germline V gives CDR1 LNHDA, CDR2 SQIVND (reference sequence). V lost 0 bases and J lost 8, with 16 bases in between. The CDR3 sequence is 15 residues long. CDR3 protein: CASSIDSRSRFGYTF. The CDR3 DNA sequence: TGTGCCAGTAGTATAGATTCCAGATCCCGCTTCGGCTACACCTTC.

V usage is TRBV11-2 and J usage is TRBJ1-2, with TRBD1 matching 11 bases. Unmatched junction bases numbered 4, after V lost 4 bases and J lost 3 bases. The CDR3 is 15 residues long. From germline, CDR1 is SGHAT and CDR2 FQNNGV. The DNA of the CDR3 is TGTGCCAGCAGCTCGCCGGGACAGGGGGACTATGGCTACACCTTC. The encoded protein is CASSSPGQGDYGYTF.

This clone was seen just once. The same CDR3 can be traced to other DNA sequences in this sample. The V gene is TRBV9, the J gene TRBJ2-7; tentatively, D is TRBD2 (6 bases). V was trimmed by 2 bases and J by 1 base, leaving 7 bases between them. Germline lookup yields CDR1 SGDLS and CDR2 YYNGEE. The CDR3 contains 13 residues. The CDR3 here is CASSVGGSYEQYF. CDR3 nucleotide sequence: TGTGCCAGCAGCGTTGGGGGGTCCTACGAGCAGTACTTC.

This clone was seen a few times. This chain connects TRBV24-1 to TRBJ1-1; D gene unclear. The V end was cut by 6 bases, the J end by 5 bases, with 6 bases between. CDR3 length equals 11 residues. In germline, CDR1 is KGHDR, CDR2 SFDVKD. This chain's CDR3 is CATSRGTEAFF. The CDR3, as DNA: TGTGCCACCAGTCGGGGAACTGAAGCTTTCTTT.

The CDR3 DNA reads as TGTGCCAGCAGTTACTCCGGGGTTCGGGAGCAGTACGTC. Its translation: CASSYSGVREQYV. V and J are TRBV6-2 or TRBV6-3 and TRBJ2-7, with D maybe TRBD2 (5 bases). The V end was cut by 0 bases, the J end by 7 bases, with 10 bases between. CDR3 length equals 13 residues. Germline CDR1 is MNHEY and CDR2 is SVGEGT.

V usage is TRBV10-2 and J usage is TRBJ2-3, with TRBD1 identical over 7 bases. This CDR3 has 14 amino acids. V shed 6 bases and J 5 bases; nucleotides not matched to a gene: 8. Germline lookup yields CDR1 WSHSY and CDR2 SAAADI. The CDR3 coding sequence is TGCGCCAGCAGATCCTTGACAGGGATAGATACGCAGTATTTT. Encoded protein: CASRSLTGIDTQYF.